The present entry profiles one TCR beta chain with its context. The data are from a study of blood T cell repertoires in COVID-19. V lost 3 bases and J lost 2; bases outside the gene matches: 4. CDR1 and CDR2 from the germline V gene are SGHDN and FVKESK. The CDR3 has 16 amino acids. Assay: immunoSEQ multiplex PCR; the TCRdb copy retains only in-frame clones and omits some. Among 300,000 to 350,000 clones listed, 87% were seen once. Sequenced input: peripheral blood. The origin of this receptor is a man between 18 and 29 years old with active or convalescent COVID-19. The chain is built from TRBV14 and TRBJ2-3, with 11 bases fitting TRBD2. CDR3 coding DNA: TGTGCCAGCAGCCACCCGGGACTAGCGGACACAGATACGCAGTATTTT. This sequence encodes CASSHPGLADTDTQYF.